These 10 T cell receptor beta chains were sequenced from one sample in a study of shared clonotypes between healthy human individuals. TCRdb keeps only in-frame clones here, not all; method: immunoSEQ multiplex PCR. The repertoire consists of over 850,000 clones, with approximately 80% occurring once and the leading ten covering 0.6% to 0.7%. Sequencing was performed on memory CD4+ T cells from PBMCs. Described subset: CD45RA-negative fraction. These receptor sequences come from a man younger than 35 in good health. Some clones in this sample may be carry-over from other donors' samples.

The V gene is TRBV4-1, the J gene TRBJ2-7, with 8 bases identical to TRBD1. V lost 1 base to trimming and J lost 3 bases; unmatched junction nucleotides: 5. The CDR3 is 15 residues long. Germline V gene lookup returns CDR1 MGHRA and CDR2 YSYEKL. CDR3 sequence reads: CASSQAPGQVYEQYF. CDR3 nucleotide sequence: TGCGCCAGCAGCCAAGCCCCGGGACAGGTCTACGAGCAGTACTTC.

CDR3 bases: TGTGCCAGCAGCCTTAGAGCGGGGCTTAGCTACGAGCAGTACTTC. This translates into CASSLRAGLSYEQYF. The chain has TRBV5-5 and TRBJ2-7, with 7 positions matching TRBD2. Looked up from germline, CDR1 is SGHKS and CDR2 is YYEKEE (reference sequence). J gave up 3 bases and V 4 bases, and 10 bases lay outside the gene matches. This CDR3 has 15 residues. The entire variable domain, with the rest obtained from reference TRBV5-5 and TRBJ2-7, is as follows: DAGVTQSPTHLIKTRGQQVTLRCSPISGHKSVSWYQQVLGQGPQFIFQYYEKEERGRGNFPDRFSARQFPNYSSELNVNALLLGDSALYLCASSLRAGLSYEQYFGPGTRLTVT.

This clone occurred once. Distinct nucleotide sequences in the sample also encode this CDR3. The rearrangement joins TRBV30 to TRBJ2-3; TRBD2 might be the D (6 bases). Between the trimmed V and J ends, which lost 1 base and 1 base, there was a span of 6 bases. CDR3 length: 13 residues. CDR1 GTSNPN and CDR2 SVGIG come from the germline V gene (reference sequence). The CDR3 loop is CAWSAGGTDTQYF. The CDR3 DNA reads TGTGCCTGGAGTGCGGGAGGCACAGATACGCAGTATTTT.

The gene calls are TRBV6-1 and TRBJ1-2; 10 positions agree with TRBD1. This CDR3 has 13 amino acids. J gave up 7 bases and V 6 bases, and 5 bases lay outside the gene matches. The germline CDR1 and CDR2 sequences are MNHNS and SASEGT. The CDR3 DNA follows: TGTGCCAGCAGAGTGACAGGGGGCACTGGCTACACCTTC. It translates to CASRVTGGTGYTF.

Details on this clone: At the DNA level, this CDR3 is encoded by other sequences in the same sample as well. The chain carries TRBV7-7 and TRBJ2-5, with 11 bases aligning to TRBD1. Germline CDR1 and CDR2: SSHAT and FNYEAQ (reference sequence). The CDR3 length is 13 residues. The trim removed 5 bases at V and 5 bases at J, leaving 1 base unmatched. The CDR3 DNA reads as TGTGCCAGCAGCCGGGACAGGGGGGAGACCCAGTACTTC. It is translated as CASSRDRGETQYF.

Points on this clone: Distinct nucleotide sequences in the sample also encode this CDR3. The chain combines TRBV5-1 with TRBJ2-1; no definite D call. Germline V gene sequence: CDR1 SGHRS, CDR2 YFSETQ. Deletions cut 0 bases from V and 4 bases from J, with 5 bases between. This CDR3 is 13 amino acids long. CDR3 sequence (DNA): TGCGCCAGCAGCTTGGACCGTTACAATGAGCAGTTCTTC. Protein product: CASSLDRYNEQFF. Based on the CDR3 plus reference TRBV5-1 and TRBJ2-1, the full variable domain is KAGVTQTPRYLIKTRGQQVTLSCSPISGHRSVSWYQQTPGQGLQFLFEYFSETQRNKGNFPGRFSGRQFSNSRSEMNVSTLELGDSALYLCASSLDRYNEQFFGPGTRLTVL.

This clone was picked up a small number of times. The J gene is TRBJ1-1, the V gene TRBV30, with a weak D call TRBD1 (5 bases). This CDR3 is built from 14 residues. Trimming took 3 bases from V and 3 from J, leaving 14 bases between them. Germline V gene sequence: CDR1 GTSNPN, CDR2 SVGIG (reference sequence). The CDR3 region is CAWSLTRGDTEAFF. The CDR3 DNA reads TGTGCCTGGAGCCTTACCCGGGGGGACACTGAAGCTTTCTTT.

The chain is built from TRBV21-1 and TRBJ2-2; the D call TRBD2 from the table was never checked on the DNA. TRBV21-1 is deemed a pseudogene. The CDR3 spans 16 residues. CDR3 DNA: TGTGCCAGCAGCAAAGTAAGACTACCGAACACCGGGGAGCTGTTTTTT. Its translation: CASSKVRLPNTGELFF.

The V call is TRBV13, the J call TRBJ2-7; D gene unclear. V lost 5 bases, J lost 2 bases, and 10 bases lay in between. Germline assignment: CDR1 PRHDT and CDR2 FYEKMQ (reference sequence). The CDR3 is 13 amino acids. In nucleotides, the CDR3 is TGTGCCAGCAGCCCCCGCCCAGCCTACGAGCAGTACTTC. This gives the protein CASSPRPAYEQYF. The full variable domain, completed using reference TRBV13 and TRBJ2-7, is AAGVIQSPRHLIKEKRETATLKCYPIPRHDTVYWYQQGPGQDPQFLISFYEKMQSDKGSIPDRFSAQQFSDYHSELNMSSLELGDSALYFCASSPRPAYEQYFGPGTRLTVT.

The chain carries TRBV6-5 and TRBJ1-2, with D unresolved. Trimming took 2 bases from V and 4 from J, leaving 14 bases between them. This CDR3 region has 15 residues. CDR1 and CDR2 from the germline V gene are MNHEY and SVGAGI. CDR3 sequence (DNA): TGTGCCAGCAGTTACCTACCCCGGGGAACCTATGGCTACACCTTC. It encodes CASSYLPRGTYGYTF.